The clone carrying this TCR beta chain appeared a few times. The data derive from a study of cytomegalovirus exposure and HLA in healthy donors. With 60 Vbeta and 13 Jbeta primers, the PCR was carried out. Using immunoSEQ multiplex PCR, the repertoire was profiled, and TCRdb retains in-frame clones only, with some absent. The table has 57,000 or so clones, 70% seen once. Per germline, CDR1 SGHRS and CDR2 YFSETQ. Trimming removed 0 bases at V and 2 bases at J, with 17 bases between. This CDR3 contains 18 residues. The chain has TRBV5-1 and TRBJ1-4; D is perhaps TRBD1 (5 bases). The material sequenced was PBMCs. The sequence was obtained from a woman between 55 and 75 years old in good health and CMV-seropositive. The DNA for the CDR3 is TGCGCCAGCAGCTTGGCCAGGGATCTTATAGGGACTAATGAAAAACTGTTTTTT. Amino acids: CASSLARDLIGTNEKLFF.